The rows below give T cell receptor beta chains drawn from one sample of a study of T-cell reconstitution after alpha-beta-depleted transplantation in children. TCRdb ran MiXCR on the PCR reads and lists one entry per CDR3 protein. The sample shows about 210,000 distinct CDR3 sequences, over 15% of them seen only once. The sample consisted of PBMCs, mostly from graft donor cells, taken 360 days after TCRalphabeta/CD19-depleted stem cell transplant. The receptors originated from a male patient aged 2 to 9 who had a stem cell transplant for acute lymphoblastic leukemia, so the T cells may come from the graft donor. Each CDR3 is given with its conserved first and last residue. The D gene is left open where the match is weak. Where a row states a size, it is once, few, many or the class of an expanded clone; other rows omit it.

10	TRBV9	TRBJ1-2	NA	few	CASRGNGYTF	TGTGCCAGTAGGGGAAATGGCTACACCTTC
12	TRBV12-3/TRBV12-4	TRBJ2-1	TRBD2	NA	CATARGGNEQFF	TGTGCCACCGCGCGGGGGGGCAATGAGCAGTTCTTC
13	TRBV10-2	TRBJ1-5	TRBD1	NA	CASSESPGGAEHF	TGCGCCAGCAGTGAGTCACCAGGGGGCGCGGAGCATTTT
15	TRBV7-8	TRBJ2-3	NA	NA	CASSPPTGKADTQYF	TGTGCCAGCAGCCCCCCCACAGGGAAAGCAGATACGCAGTATTTT
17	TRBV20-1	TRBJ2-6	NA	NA	CCARRWGAGSGANVLTF	TGCTGTGCTAGACGGTGGGGCGCAGGCTCTGGGGCCAACGTCCTGACTTTC
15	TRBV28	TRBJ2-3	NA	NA	CASSSRGGGTDTQYF	TGTGCCAGCAGTTCCCGCGGCGGGGGCACAGATACGCAGTATTTT
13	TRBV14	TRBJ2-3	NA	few	CASHDRAGDTQYF	TGTGCCAGTCATGATCGAGCTGGAGATACGCAGTATTTT
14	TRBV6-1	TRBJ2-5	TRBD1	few	CASRRDSLRETQYF	TGTGCCAGCAGAAGGGACAGCCTTCGAGAGACCCAGTACTTC
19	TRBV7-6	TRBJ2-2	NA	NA	CASSLDSKFWTVNTGELFF	TGTGCCAGCAGCTTAGACTCTAAATTCTGGACAGTCAACACCGGGGAGCTGTTTTTT
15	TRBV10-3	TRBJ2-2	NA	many	CAISESGTNTGELFF	TGTGCCATCAGTGAGTCGGGGACGAACACCGGGGAGCTGTTTTTT
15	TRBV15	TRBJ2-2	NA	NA	CATSRDFRGGGELFF	TGTGCCACCAGCAGAGATTTCAGGGGCGGCGGGGAGCTGTTTTTT
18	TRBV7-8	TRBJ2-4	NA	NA	CASSFNVLYELAKNIQYF	TGTGCCAGCAGCTTTAACGTCCTTTACGAGTTAGCCAAAAACATTCAGTACTTC
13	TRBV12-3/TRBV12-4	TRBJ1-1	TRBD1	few	CASSLGVGQANFF	TGTGCCAGCAGTTTGGGTGTGGGACAGGCGAATTTCTTT
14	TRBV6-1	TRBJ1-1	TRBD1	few	CASTRTGTNTEAFF	TGTGCCAGCACCCGGACAGGAACGAACACTGAAGCTTTCTTT
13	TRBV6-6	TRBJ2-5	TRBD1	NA	CASRNRGTETQYF	TGTGCCAGCAGAAACAGGGGAACGGAGACCCAGTACTTC
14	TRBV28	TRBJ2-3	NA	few	CASSLRLSTDTQYF	TGTGCCAGCAGTTTGAGACTCAGCACAGATACGCAGTATTTT
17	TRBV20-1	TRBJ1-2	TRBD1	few	CSAQYFRDRGGYYGYTF	TGCAGTGCTCAGTACTTCCGGGACAGGGGGGGCTACTATGGCTACACCTTC
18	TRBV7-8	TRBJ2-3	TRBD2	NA	CASSLLPGGTEITDTQYF	TGTGCCAGCAGCTTACTTCCCGGGGGGACCGAAATCACAGATACGCAGTATTTT
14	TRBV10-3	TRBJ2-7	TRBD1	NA	CAIRTTGWTYEQYF	TGTGCCATCAGGACGACAGGGTGGACCTACGAGCAGTACTTC
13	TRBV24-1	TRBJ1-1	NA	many	CATSDNQGLEAFF	TGTGCCACCAGTGATAATCAGGGGTTAGAAGCTTTCTTT
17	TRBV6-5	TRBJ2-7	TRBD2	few	CASSWDLNSGGPVEQYF	TGTGCCAGCAGTTGGGATCTAAATAGCGGGGGACCTGTGGAGCAGTACTTC
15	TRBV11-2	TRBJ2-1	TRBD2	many	CASSPLAGVGNEQFF	TGTGCCAGCAGCCCACTAGCGGGAGTGGGTAATGAGCAGTTCTTC
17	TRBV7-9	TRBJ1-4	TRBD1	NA	CASSLALGQGELARLFF	TGTGCCAGCAGCTTAGCTCTGGGACAGGGTGAGCTTGCGAGACTGTTTTTT
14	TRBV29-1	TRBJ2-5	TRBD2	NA	CSVEGGLAFETQYF	TGCAGCGTTGAAGGGGGACTAGCTTTTGAGACCCAGTACTTC
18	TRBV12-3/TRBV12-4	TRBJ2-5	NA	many	CASSGEGGLPATRGTQYF	TGTGCCAGCAGTGGAGAGGGGGGACTACCGGCCACCCGCGGGACCCAGTACTTC
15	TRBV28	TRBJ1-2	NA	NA	CASSSTGRSNYGYTF	TGTGCCAGCAGTTCGACAGGAAGGAGTAACTATGGCTACACCTTC
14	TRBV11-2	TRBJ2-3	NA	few	CASPERKGTDTQYF	TGTGCCAGCCCGGAGCGGAAGGGCACAGATACGCAGTATTTT
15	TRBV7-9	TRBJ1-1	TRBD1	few	CASSLGDRENTEAFF	TGTGCCAGCAGCTTAGGCGACAGGGAGAACACTGAAGCTTTCTTT
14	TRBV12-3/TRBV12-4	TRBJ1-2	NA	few	CASSLGTNNYGYTF	TGTGCCAGCAGTTTGGGGACAAACAACTATGGCTACACCTTC
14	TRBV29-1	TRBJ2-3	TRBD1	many	CSVRDRSSTDTQYF	TGCAGCGTTCGGGACAGGTCTAGCACAGATACGCAGTATTTT
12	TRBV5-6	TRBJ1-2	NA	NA	CASSLPVSGYTF	TGTGCCAGCAGCTTACCAGTGAGTGGCTACACCTTC
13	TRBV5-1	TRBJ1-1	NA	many	CASSPLMNTEAFF	TGCGCCAGCAGCCCACTCATGAACACTGAAGCTTTCTTT
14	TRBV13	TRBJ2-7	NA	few	CASSGWTGSYEQYF	TGTGCCAGCAGTGGGTGGACGGGATCCTACGAGCAGTACTTC
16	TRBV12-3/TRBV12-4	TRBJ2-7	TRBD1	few	CASTLVDRANSYEQYF	TGTGCCAGCACCCTCGTGGACAGGGCTAACTCCTACGAGCAGTACTTC
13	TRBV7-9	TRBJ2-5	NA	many	CASSLAGGETQYF	TGTGCCAGCAGCTTAGCGGGTGGAGAGACCCAGTACTTC
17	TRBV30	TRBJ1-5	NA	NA	CAWSVRGVRGNNQPQHF	TGTGCCTGGAGTGTAAGGGGGGTGCGGGGTAACAATCAGCCCCAGCATTTT
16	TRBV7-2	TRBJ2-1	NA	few	CASSPSKGGFYNEQFF	TGTGCCAGCAGCCCGAGCAAGGGGGGGTTCTACAATGAGCAGTTCTTC
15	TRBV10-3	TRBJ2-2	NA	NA	CAINPRNGGPGELFF	TGTGCCATCAACCCGAGGAACGGGGGGCCCGGGGAGCTGTTTTTT
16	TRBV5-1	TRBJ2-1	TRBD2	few	CASSLALAGGNNEQFF	TGCGCCAGCAGCTTGGCTCTAGCGGGGGGGAACAATGAGCAGTTCTTC
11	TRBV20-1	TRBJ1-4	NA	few	CSAATGLKLFF	TGCAGTGCAGCTACAGGGTTAAAACTGTTTTTT
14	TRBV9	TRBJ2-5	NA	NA	CASSVGPAGETQYF	TGTGCCAGCAGCGTAGGGCCTGCTGGGGAGACCCAGTACTTC
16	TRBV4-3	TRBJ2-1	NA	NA	CASSQDPGSGFNEQFF	TGCGCCAGCAGCCAAGATCCCGGGAGTGGGTTCAATGAGCAGTTCTTC
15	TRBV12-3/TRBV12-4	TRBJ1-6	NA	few	CASSPGGVLNSPLHF	TGTGCCAGCAGTCCTGGGGGAGTTCTTAATTCACCCCTCCACTTT
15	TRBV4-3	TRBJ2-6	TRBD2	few	CASSLGLTGANVLTF	TGCGCCAGCAGCCTGGGACTAACTGGGGCCAACGTCCTGACTTTC
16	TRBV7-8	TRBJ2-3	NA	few	CASSSAGAFSTDTQYF	TGTGCCAGCAGCTCGGCGGGGGCCTTCAGCACAGATACGCAGTATTTT
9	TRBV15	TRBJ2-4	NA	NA	CATPGNKYF	TGTGCGACCCCCGGTAATAAGTACTTC
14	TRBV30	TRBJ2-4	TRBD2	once	CAWSSGLAGGFQYF	TGTGCCTGGAGCTCCGGACTAGCGGGAGGGTTTCAGTACTTC
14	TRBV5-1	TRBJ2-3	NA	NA	CASSLGQLTDTQYF	TGCGCCAGCAGCTTGGGGCAGCTCACAGATACGCAGTATTTT
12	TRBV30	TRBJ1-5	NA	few	CAWSIGDQPQHF	TGTGCCTGGAGTATAGGGGATCAGCCCCAGCATTTT
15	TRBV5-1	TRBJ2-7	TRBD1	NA	CASSKGTETTYEQYF	TGCGCCAGCAGCAAGGGGACAGAGACGACCTACGAGCAGTACTTC